The clone carrying this T cell receptor (beta chain) occurred many times. The antigen is not known. Among the participants, healthy controls were blood bank volunteers in Maryland, USA. The data derive from a study of neurological immune-mediated disorders. Whole-study findings and limits: It was HTLV-1-associated myelopathy that showed the most TCR clonal expansion, while multiple sclerosis showed the least, falling below healthy controls.

Germline loops: CDR1 SGHDT, CDR2 YYEEEE. There are 15 residues in the CDR3. Deletions cut 3 bases from V and 2 bases from J, with 15 bases between. Synthesis of cDNA used 5'RACE (with 10-nucleotide random UMIs). TCRdb analysed the 5' RACE reads with MiXCR anew, one entry per CDR3 protein. The sample has approximately 31,000 distinct CDR3 sequences, 4.6% seen once. The sample comprised PBMCs. This chain joins TRBV5-6 and TRBJ2-7; tentatively, D is TRBD1 or TRBD2 (5 bases each). The clonotype originates from a man between 18 and 35 years old in good health. This chain's CDR3 is CASSWARGPPYEQYF. As DNA, the CDR3 is TGTGCCAGCAGCTGGGCTCGGGGACCTCCCTACGAGCAGTACTTC.